This T cell receptor beta chain was identified during a study of CXCR3-negative and CXCR3-positive naive CD8 T cells. Study conclusions and caveats: The study found comparably high diversity in both naive subsets and much lower diversity in memory CD8+ cells. Naive CXCR3-positive and CXCR3-negative cells shared TRBV-TRBJ usage; memory cells diverged.

UMI-labeled 5' RACE yielded the TRB cDNA libraries. TCRdb reprocessed the 5' RACE reads, keeping one entry per CDR3 protein, no DNA. In total, the table holds 84,000 or so distinct CDR3 sequences. Among CD8+ T cells, naive ones were CD45RO-CCR7+CD27+CD95-. Of note for this clonotype: The antigen is not known.

This CDR3 comprises 16 residues. Germline-derived CDR1 and CDR2 are SEHNR and FQNEAQ (reference sequence). Input material: naive CXCR3- CD8+ T cells from blood. Documented subset: CD45RO-CCR7+CD27+CD95- naive CD8+ T cells lacking CXCR3 (TNR3-). The receptor was derived from a human donor in good health. Some clones in this sample may be carry-over from other donors' samples. The chain combines TRBV7-9 with TRBJ2-1; as DNA is missing, the TRBD2 call by TCRdb cannot be tested. The CDR3 sequence is CASSSTGLWGGDEQFF.